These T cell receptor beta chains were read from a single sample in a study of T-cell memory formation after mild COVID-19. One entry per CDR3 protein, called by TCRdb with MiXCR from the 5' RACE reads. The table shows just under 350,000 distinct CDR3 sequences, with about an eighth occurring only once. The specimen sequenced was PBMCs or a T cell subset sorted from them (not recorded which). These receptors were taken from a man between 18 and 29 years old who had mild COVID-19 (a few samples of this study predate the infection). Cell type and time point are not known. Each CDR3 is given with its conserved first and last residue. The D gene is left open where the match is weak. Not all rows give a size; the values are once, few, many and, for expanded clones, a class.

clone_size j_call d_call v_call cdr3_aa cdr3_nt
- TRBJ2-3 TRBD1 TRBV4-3 CASSQDVRGLPDTQYF TGCGCCAGCAGCCAAGATGTCAGGGGGCTCCCAGATACGCAGTATTTT
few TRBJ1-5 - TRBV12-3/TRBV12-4 CASSSSGEEPQHF TGTGCCAGCAGTTCTTCAGGGGAAGAGCCCCAGCATTTT
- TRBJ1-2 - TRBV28 CASAPQSYGYTF TGTGCCAGCGCCCCACAGTCCTATGGCTACACCTTC
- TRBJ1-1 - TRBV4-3 CASSQRGGGYTEAFF TGCGCCAGCAGCCAACGAGGAGGGGGGTACACTGAAGCTTTCTTT
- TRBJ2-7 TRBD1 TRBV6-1 CARSPGQLYEQYF TGTGCCAGATCCCCGGGACAGCTCTACGAGCAGTACTTC
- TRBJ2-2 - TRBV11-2 CASSIGSPGELFF TGTGCCAGCAGCATCGGGAGCCCCGGGGAGCTGTTTTTT
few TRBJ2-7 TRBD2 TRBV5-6 CASSRGGFSWEQYF TGTGCCAGCAGCCGGGGGGGCTTCTCGTGGGAGCAGTACTTC
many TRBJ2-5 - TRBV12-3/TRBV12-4 CASNTGNQETQYF TGTGCCAGCAATACAGGGAACCAAGAGACCCAGTACTTC
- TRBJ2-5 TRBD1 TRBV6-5 CASSYGQGGNQETQYF TGTGCCAGCAGTTACGGACAGGGGGGAAACCAAGAGACCCAGTACTTC
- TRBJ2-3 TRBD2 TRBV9 CASSVSQTSGGSDTQYF TGTGCCAGCAGCGTATCCCAGACTAGCGGGGGATCAGATACGCAGTATTTT
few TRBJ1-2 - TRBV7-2 CASSLSRAEGYTF TGTGCCAGCAGCTTAAGCCGGGCTGAAGGCTACACCTTC
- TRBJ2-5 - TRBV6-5 CASRNTETQYF TGTGCCAGCAGAAATACAGAGACCCAGTACTTC
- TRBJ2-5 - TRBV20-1 CSARVPGETQYF TGCAGTGCTAGAGTCCCAGGAGAGACCCAGTACTTC
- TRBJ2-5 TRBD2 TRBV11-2 CASTDLVAGGFETQYF TGTGCCAGCACCGATTTAGTAGCGGGGGGGTTTGAGACCCAGTACTTC
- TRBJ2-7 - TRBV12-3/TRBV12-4 CASSNLQGTGFEQYF TGTGCCAGCAGCAACCTACAGGGTACGGGCTTCGAGCAGTACTTC
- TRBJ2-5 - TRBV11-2 CASSSRSDQETQYF TGTGCCAGCAGCTCCCGGTCCGACCAAGAGACCCAGTACTTC
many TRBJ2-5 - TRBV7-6 CASSEGTQETQYF TGTGCCAGCAGCGAAGGGACACAAGAGACCCAGTACTTC
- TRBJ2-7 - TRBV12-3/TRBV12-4 CASSFGGAYEQYF TGTGCCAGCAGTTTTGGGGGGGCGTACGAGCAGTACTTC
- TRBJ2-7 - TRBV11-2 CASSLALYYEQYF TGTGCCAGCAGCTTAGCACTTTACTACGAGCAGTACTTC
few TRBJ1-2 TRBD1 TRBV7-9 CASSSDRVFSGYTF TGTGCCAGCAGCTCGGACAGGGTGTTTAGTGGCTACACCTTC
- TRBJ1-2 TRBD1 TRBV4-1 CASSQVAGGIFTGYTF TGCGCCAGCAGCCAAGTTGCAGGGGGAATATTTACGGGCTACACCTTC
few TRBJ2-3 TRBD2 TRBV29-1 CSAAGMFTDTQYF TGCAGCGCAGCGGGGATGTTCACAGATACGCAGTATTTT
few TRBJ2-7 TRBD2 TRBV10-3 CATRTTSIVSHEQYF TGTGCCACCAGGACGACTAGCATTGTATCCCACGAGCAGTACTTC
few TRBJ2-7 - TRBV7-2 CASSLVERGIYEQYF TGTGCCAGCAGCTTAGTTGAAAGGGGTATCTACGAGCAGTACTTC
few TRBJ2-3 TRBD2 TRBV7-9 CASSSLAGVADTQYF TGTGCCAGCAGCTCCCTAGCGGGGGTAGCAGATACGCAGTATTTT
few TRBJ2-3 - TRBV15 CATSTTGTDTQYF TGTGCCACCAGCACAACAGGCACAGATACGCAGTATTTT
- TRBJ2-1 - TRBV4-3 CASSQAGPVDEQFF TGCGCCAGCAGCCAAGCGGGCCCGGTCGATGAGCAGTTCTTC
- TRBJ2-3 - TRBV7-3 CASSSHSVDTQYF TGTGCCAGCAGCTCCCACTCGGTCGATACGCAGTATTTT
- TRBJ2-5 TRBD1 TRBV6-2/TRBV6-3 CASWDRDETQYF TGTGCCAGCTGGGACAGGGATGAGACCCAGTACTTC
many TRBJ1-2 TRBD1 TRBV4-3 CASSQRQGDGYTF TGCGCCAGCAGCCAACGGCAGGGGGATGGCTACACCTTC
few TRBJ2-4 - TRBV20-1 CSAPLPPLAKNIQYF TGCAGTGCTCCCCTTCCTCCCCTAGCCAAAAACATTCAGTACTTC
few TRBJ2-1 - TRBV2 CASTREGGYEQFF TGTGCCAGCACCAGGGAGGGGGGGTATGAGCAGTTCTTC
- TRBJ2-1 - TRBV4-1 CASSQVDNEQFF TGCGCCAGCAGCCAAGTTGACAATGAGCAGTTCTTC